The sequence of this T cell receptor beta chain was determined in a study of cytotoxic CD8 clonotypes in ibrutinib-treated CLL. At the level of the study: The response samples were taken once patients had been treated for a median of around twelve months, range 6 to 36. On average, each sample had about 250,000 productive templates and roughly 95,000 productive rearrangements.

Target depth was 1 in 200,000 to 1 in 1 million T cells, about 10x per clonotype. Assay: immunoSEQ multiplex PCR; the TCRdb copy retains only in-frame clones and omits some. This repertoire shows tens of thousands of clones, roughly three quarters found once; its top ten account for approximately 12%. The CDR3 consists of 15 residues. Trimming shortened V by 5 bases and J by 9 bases, and 20 bases separated the two germline ends. In germline, CDR1 is SGHTA, CDR2 FQGTGA. This clone has just a few counts. Its antigen is still unknown. Study-wide results and caveats: Elevated clonality accompanied ibrutinib response, with a return toward baseline values at progression.

The sequence came from a human donor with chronic lymphocytic leukemia. Source: PBMCs, taken after 12 months of ibrutinib treatment. The chain uses TRBV7-3 and TRBJ2-1; D remains ambiguous. CDR3: CASSPRGPPNGEQFF. CDR3 DNA: TGTGCCAGCAGCCCACGTGGCCCACCAAACGGTGAGCAGTTCTTC.